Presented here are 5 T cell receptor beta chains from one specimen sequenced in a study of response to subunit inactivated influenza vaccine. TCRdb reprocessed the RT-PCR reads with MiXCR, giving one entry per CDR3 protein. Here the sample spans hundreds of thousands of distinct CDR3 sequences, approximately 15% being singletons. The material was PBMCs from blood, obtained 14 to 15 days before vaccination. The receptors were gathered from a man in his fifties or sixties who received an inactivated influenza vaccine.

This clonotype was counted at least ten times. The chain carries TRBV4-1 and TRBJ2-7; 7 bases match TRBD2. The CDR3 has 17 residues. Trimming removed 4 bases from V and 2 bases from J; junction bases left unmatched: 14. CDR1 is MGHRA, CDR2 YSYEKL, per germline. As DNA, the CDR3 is TGCGCCAGCAGCCCTTCGAGGGTTGTTCTAGCGGCCTACGAGCAGTACTTC. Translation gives CASSPSRVVLAAYEQYF.

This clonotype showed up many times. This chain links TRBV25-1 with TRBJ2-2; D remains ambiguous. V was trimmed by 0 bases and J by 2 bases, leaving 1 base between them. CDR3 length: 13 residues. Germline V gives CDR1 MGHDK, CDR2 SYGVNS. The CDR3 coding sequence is TGTGCCAGCAGTGAATATAACACCGGGGAGCTGTTTTTT. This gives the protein CASSEYNTGELFF.

This chain's CDR3 is CASRTGGVLGEQYF. In DNA, the CDR3 is TGTGCCAGCAGAACGGGGGGGGTACTCGGCGAGCAGTACTTC. V gene TRBV6-2 or TRBV6-3 combines with J gene TRBJ2-7; 8 bases map to TRBD2. V lost 6 bases to trimming and J lost 6 bases; unmatched junction nucleotides: 10. The CDR3 length is 14 residues. Germline CDR1 is MNHEY and CDR2 is SVGEGT.

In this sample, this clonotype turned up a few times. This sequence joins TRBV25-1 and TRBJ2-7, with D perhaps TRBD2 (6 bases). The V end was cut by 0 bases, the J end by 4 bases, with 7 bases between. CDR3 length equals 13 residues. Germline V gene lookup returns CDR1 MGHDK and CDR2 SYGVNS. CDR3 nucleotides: TGTGCCAGCAGTGAATACGGGGGTTACGAGCAGTACTTC. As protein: CASSEYGGYEQYF.

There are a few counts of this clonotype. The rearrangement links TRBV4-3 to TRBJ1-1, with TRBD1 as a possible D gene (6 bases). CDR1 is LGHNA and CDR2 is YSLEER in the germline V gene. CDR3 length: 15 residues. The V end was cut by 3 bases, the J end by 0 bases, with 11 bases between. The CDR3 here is CASSQSDSLNTEAFF. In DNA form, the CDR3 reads TGCGCCAGCAGCCAGTCGGACAGCTTGAACACTGAAGCTTTCTTT.